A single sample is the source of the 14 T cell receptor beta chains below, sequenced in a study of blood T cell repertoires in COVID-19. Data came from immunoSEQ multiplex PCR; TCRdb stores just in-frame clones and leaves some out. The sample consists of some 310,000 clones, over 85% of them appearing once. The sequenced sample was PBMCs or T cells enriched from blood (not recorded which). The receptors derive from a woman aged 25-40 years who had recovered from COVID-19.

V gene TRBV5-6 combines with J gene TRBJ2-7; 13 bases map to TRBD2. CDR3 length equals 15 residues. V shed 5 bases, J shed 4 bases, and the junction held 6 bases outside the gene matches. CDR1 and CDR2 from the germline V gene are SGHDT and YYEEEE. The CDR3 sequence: CASSRTSGSIYEQYF. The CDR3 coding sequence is TGTGCCAGCAGTCGGACTAGCGGGAGCATTTACGAGCAGTACTTC.

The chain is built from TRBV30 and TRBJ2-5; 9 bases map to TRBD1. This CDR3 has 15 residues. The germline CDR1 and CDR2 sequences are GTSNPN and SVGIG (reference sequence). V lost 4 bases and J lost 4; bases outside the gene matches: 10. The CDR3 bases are TGTGCCTGGACCCTGGGACAGGGTAAAAGAGAGACCCAGTACTTC. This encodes CAWTLGQGKRETQYF.

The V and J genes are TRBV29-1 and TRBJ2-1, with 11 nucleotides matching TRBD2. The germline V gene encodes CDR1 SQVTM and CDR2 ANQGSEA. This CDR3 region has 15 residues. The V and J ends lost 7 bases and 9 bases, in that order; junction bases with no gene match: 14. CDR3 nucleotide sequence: TGCAGCGCATCCGGGACTAGCGGAAGAGGGGGTGAGCAGTTCTTC. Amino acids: CSASGTSGRGGEQFF.

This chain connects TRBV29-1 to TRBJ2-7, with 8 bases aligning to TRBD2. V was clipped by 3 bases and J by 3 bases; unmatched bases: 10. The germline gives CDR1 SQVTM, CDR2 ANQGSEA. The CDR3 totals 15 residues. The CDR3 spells CSVELASGWFYEQYF. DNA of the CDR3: TGCAGCGTTGAGTTGGCTAGCGGGTGGTTCTACGAGCAGTACTTC.

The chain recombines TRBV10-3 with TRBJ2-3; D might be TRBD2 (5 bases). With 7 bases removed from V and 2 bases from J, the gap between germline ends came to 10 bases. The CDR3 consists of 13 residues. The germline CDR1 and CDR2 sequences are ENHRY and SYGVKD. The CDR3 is CAITGENTDTQYF. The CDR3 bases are TGTGCCATCACTGGGGAGAACACAGATACGCAGTATTTT.

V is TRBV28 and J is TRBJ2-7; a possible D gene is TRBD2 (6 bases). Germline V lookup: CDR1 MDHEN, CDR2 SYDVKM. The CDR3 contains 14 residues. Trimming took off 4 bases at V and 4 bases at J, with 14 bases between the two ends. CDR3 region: CASSSGGLDYEQYF. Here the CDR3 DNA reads TGTGCCAGCAGTTCCGGAGGGCTGGATTACGAGCAGTACTTC.

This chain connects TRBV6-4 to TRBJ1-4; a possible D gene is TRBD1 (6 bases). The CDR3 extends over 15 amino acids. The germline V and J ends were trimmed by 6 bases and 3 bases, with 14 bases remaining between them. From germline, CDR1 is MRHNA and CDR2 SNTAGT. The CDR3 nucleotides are TGTGCCAGCAGCTCCACCGGGACACCTAATGAAAAACTGTTTTTT. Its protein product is CASSSTGTPNEKLFF.

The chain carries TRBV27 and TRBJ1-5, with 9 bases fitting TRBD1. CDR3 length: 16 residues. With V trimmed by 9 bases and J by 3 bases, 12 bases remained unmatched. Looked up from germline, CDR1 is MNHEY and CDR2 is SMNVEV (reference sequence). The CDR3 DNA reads TGTGCCAGACTCCGCCGGGGACAGGGTTCCAATCAGCCCCAGCATTTT. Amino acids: CARLRRGQGSNQPQHF.

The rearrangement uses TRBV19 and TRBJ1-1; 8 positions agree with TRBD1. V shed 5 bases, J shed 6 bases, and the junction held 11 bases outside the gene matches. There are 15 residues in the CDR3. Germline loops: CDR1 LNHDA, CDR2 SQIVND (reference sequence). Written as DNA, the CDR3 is TGTGCCAGTAGTGGATACAGGGGGGACTACGCTGAAGCTTTCTTT. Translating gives CASSGYRGDYAEAFF.

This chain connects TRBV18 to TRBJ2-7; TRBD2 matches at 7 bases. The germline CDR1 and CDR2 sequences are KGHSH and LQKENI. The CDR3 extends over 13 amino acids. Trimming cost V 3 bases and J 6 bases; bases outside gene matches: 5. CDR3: CASSPGTSVEQYF. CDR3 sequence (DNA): TGTGCCAGCTCACCCGGAACTAGCGTCGAGCAGTACTTC.

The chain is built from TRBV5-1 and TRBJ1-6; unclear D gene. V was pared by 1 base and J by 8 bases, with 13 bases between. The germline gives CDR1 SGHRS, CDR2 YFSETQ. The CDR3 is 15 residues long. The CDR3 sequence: CASSLSGEADSPLHF. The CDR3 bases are TGCGCCAGCAGCTTGAGCGGGGAGGCTGATTCACCCCTCCACTTT.

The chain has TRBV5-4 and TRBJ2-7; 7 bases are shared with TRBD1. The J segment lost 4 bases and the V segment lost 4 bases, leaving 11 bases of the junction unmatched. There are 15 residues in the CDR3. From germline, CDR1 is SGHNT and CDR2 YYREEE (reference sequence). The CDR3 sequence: CASSRARQGFYEQYF. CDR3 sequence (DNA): TGTGCCAGCAGCCGAGCCCGACAGGGCTTTTACGAGCAGTACTTC.

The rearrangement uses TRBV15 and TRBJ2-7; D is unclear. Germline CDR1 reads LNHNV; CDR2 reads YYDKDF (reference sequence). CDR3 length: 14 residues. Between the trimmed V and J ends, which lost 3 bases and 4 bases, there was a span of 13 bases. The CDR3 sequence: CATSSGFTQYEQYF. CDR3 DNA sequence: TGTGCCACCAGCAGCGGGTTCACCCAGTACGAGCAGTACTTC.

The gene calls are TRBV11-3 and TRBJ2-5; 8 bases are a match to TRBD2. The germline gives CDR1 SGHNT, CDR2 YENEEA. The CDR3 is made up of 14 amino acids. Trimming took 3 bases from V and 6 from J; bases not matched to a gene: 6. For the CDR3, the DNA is TGTGCCAGCAGCTTGACCGGGGGGGAGCAGACCCAGTACTTC. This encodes CASSLTGGEQTQYF.